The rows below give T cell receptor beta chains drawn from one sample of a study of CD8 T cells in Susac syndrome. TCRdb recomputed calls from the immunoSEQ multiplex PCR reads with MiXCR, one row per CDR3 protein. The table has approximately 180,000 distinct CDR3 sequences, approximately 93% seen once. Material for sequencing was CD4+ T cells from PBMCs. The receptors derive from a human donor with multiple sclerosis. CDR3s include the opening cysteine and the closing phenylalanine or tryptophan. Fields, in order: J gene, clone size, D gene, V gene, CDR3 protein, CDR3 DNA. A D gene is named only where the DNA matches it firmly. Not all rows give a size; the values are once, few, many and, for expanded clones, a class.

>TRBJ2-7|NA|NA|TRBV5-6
CASSSRQQPYEQYF
TGTGCCAGCAGCTCCCGACAGCAACCCTACGAGCAGTACTTC
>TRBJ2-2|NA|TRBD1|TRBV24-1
CATSDAGTGETGELFF
TGTGCCACCAGTGACGCCGGGACAGGGGAGACCGGGGAGCTGTTTTTT
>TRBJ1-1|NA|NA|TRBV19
CASGRGDRNTEAFF
TGTGCCAGTGGCCGCGGGGACCGGAACACTGAAGCTTTCTTT
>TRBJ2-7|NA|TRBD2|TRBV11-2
CASSGTSGRAHEQYF
TGTGCCAGCAGCGGGACTAGCGGGAGAGCCCACGAGCAGTACTTC
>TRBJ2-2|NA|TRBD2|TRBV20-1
CSASGRAPGELFF
TGCAGTGCTAGCGGGAGGGCCCCCGGGGAGCTGTTTTTT
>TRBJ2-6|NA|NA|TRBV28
CASTSPPGANVLTF
TGTGCCAGCACTTCCCCCCCTGGGGCCAACGTCCTGACTTTC
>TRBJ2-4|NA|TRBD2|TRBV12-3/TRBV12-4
CASSLRGGNIQYF
TGTGCCAGCAGTTTACGCGGGGGAAACATTCAGTACTTC
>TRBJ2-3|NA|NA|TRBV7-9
CASSPGYRTDTQYF
TGTGCCAGCAGCCCAGGGTATCGCACAGATACGCAGTATTTT
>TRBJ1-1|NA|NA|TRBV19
CASSARRGAEAFF
TGTGCCAGTAGTGCCCGAAGGGGCGCTGAAGCTTTCTTT
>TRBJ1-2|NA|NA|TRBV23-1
CASILSGTPINYGYTF
TGCGCCAGCATATTATCCGGGACACCAATCAACTATGGCTACACCTTC
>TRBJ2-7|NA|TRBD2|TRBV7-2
CASSLTSGLEQYF
TGTGCCAGCAGCCTAACTAGCGGGCTCGAGCAGTACTTC
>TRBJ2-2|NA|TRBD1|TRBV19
CASSPRGQQNTGELFF
TGTGCCAGTAGTCCACGGGGACAGCAAAACACCGGGGAGCTGTTTTTT
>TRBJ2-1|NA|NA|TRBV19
CASSRQRYNEQFF
TGTGCCAGTAGTAGACAGAGGTACAATGAGCAGTTCTTC
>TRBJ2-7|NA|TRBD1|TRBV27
CASSDRGGYEQYF
TGTGCCAGCAGTGACAGGGGTGGGTACGAGCAGTACTTC
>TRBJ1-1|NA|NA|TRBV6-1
CASSEGSGTEAFF
TGTGCCAGCAGTGAAGGTTCGGGCACTGAAGCTTTCTTT
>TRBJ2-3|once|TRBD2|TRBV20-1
CSAIAGGLDTQYF
TGCAGTGCCATAGCGGGAGGGCTAGATACGCAGTATTTT
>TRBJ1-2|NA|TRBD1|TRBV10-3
CAISEDRGGYTF
TGTGCCATCAGTGAGGACAGGGGTGGCTACACCTTC
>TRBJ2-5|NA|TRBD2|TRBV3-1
CASSPPGTSGRGETQYF
TGTGCCAGCAGCCCTCCTGGGACTAGCGGGAGAGGGGAGACCCAGTACTTC
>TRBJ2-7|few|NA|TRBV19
CASSRTGTGYEQYF
TGTGCCAGTAGTAGAACCGGGACGGGCTACGAGCAGTACTTC
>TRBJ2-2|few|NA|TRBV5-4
CASSFSAGELFF
TGTGCCAGCAGCTTTTCTGCCGGGGAGCTGTTTTTT
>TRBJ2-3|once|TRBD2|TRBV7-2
CASSLSGAGGTQYF
TGTGCCAGCAGCTTATCTGGAGCGGGGGGCACGCAGTATTTT
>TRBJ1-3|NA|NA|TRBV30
CAWWIPGEAGNTIYF
TGTGCCTGGTGGATTCCAGGGGAAGCTGGAAACACCATATATTTT
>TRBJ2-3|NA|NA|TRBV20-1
CSATLRGQDTQYF
TGCAGTGCTACCCTGAGGGGTCAGGATACGCAGTATTTT
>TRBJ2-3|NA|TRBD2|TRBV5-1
CASSLPSGVTDTQYF
TGCGCCAGCAGCTTACCTAGCGGGGTCACAGATACGCAGTATTTT
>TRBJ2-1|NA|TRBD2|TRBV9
CASSASSGRYNEQFF
TGTGCCAGCAGCGCCTCTAGCGGGAGATACAATGAGCAGTTCTTC
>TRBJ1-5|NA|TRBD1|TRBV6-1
CASRDRGRSQPQHF
TGTGCCAGCAGGGACAGGGGGCGAAGTCAGCCCCAGCATTTT
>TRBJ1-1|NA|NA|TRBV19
CASNLEGGKAFF
TGTGCCAGTAACTTGGAAGGGGGAAAAGCTTTCTTT
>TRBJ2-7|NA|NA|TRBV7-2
CASSLVGEVSYEQYF
TGTGCCAGCAGCTTAGTAGGGGAGGTCTCCTACGAGCAGTACTTC
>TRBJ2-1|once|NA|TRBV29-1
CSVGQGIHEQFF
TGCAGCGTTGGGCAGGGTATCCATGAGCAGTTCTTC
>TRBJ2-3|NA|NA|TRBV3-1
CASSQVNTDTQYF
TGTGCCAGCAGCCAAGTGAACACAGATACGCAGTATTTT
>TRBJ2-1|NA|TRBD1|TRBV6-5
CASSYSGQGLYNEQFF
TGTGCCAGCAGTTACTCGGGACAGGGTCTCTACAATGAGCAGTTCTTC
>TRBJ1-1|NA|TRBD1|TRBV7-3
CASRQQGDTEAFF
TGTGCCAGCAGACAACAGGGGGACACTGAAGCTTTCTTT
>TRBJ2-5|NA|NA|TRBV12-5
CASGRTLQETQYF
TGTGCTAGTGGCCGGACTCTCCAAGAGACCCAGTACTTC
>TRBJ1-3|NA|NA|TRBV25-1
CASSEWGAGTSGNTIYF
TGTGCCAGCAGTGAATGGGGGGCAGGGACCTCTGGAAACACCATATATTTT
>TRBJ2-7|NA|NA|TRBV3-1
CASSQRVREQYF
TGTGCCAGCAGCCAAAGGGTTCGCGAGCAGTACTTC
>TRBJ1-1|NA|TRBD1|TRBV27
CASRHPQGGPNTEAFF
TGTGCCAGCAGACACCCACAGGGGGGGCCGAACACTGAAGCTTTCTTT
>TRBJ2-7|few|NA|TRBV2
CASSGTVTYEQYF
TGTGCCAGCAGTGGGACGGTGACCTACGAGCAGTACTTC
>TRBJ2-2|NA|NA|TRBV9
CASSVDILAGELFF
TGTGCCAGCAGCGTAGATATCCTGGCCGGGGAGCTGTTTTTT
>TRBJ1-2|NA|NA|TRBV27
CASSLRRSYGYTF
TGTGCCAGCAGTTTACGACGGAGCTATGGCTACACCTTC
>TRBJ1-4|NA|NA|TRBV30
CAWSPRQENEKLFF
TGTGCCTGGAGTCCTCGGCAGGAGAATGAAAAACTGTTTTTT
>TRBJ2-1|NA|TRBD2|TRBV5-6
CASSSPVAGGNEQFF
TGTGCCAGCAGCTCCCCCGTCGCGGGAGGCAATGAGCAGTTCTTC
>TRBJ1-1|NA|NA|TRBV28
CASSGANTEAFF
TGTGCCAGCAGTGGGGCGAACACTGAAGCTTTCTTT
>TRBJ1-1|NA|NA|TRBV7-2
CASSLAQMGNTEAFF
TGTGCCAGCAGCTTAGCGCAGATGGGGAACACTGAAGCTTTCTTT
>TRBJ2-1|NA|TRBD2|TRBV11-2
CASSPALTSVREQFF
TGTGCCAGCAGCCCTGCCCTTACTAGCGTTCGTGAGCAGTTCTTC
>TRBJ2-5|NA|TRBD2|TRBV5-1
CASSFPSGVETQYF
TGCGCCAGCAGCTTTCCTAGCGGGGTAGAGACCCAGTACTTC
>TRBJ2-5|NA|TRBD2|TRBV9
CASSVASGEGETQYF
TGTGCCAGCAGCGTAGCTAGCGGGGAGGGAGAGACCCAGTACTTC
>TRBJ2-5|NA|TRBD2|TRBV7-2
CASSYTIAGGRETQYF
TGTGCCAGCAGCTACACCATAGCGGGAGGGAGGGAGACCCAGTACTTC
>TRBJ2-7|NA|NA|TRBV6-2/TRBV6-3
CASRAGEPYEQYF
TGTGCCAGCAGGGCAGGGGAGCCCTACGAGCAGTACTTC
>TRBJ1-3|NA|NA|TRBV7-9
CASSRRAISGNTIYF
TGTGCCAGCAGCCGGAGGGCGATCTCTGGAAACACCATATATTTT
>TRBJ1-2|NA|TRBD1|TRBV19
CASRKGQANYGYTF
TGTGCCAGTAGAAAGGGACAGGCTAACTATGGCTACACCTTC
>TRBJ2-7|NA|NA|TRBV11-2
CASSLLGVYYEQYF
TGTGCCAGCAGTCTTCTCGGGGTTTACTACGAGCAGTACTTC
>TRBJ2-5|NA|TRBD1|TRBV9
CASSDRTGGETQYF
TGTGCCAGCAGCGATCGGACAGGCGGGGAGACCCAGTACTTC
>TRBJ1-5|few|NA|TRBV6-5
CASSYPDRDNQPQHF
TGTGCCAGCAGTTACCCGGACAGAGACAATCAGCCCCAGCATTTT
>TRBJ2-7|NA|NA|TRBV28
CASSSLLRYEQYF
TGTGCCAGCAGTTCTCTCCTGCGCTACGAGCAGTACTTC
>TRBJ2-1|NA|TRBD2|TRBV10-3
CAISESPSGATGEQFF
TGTGCCATCAGTGAATCGCCTAGCGGGGCAACGGGGGAGCAGTTCTTC
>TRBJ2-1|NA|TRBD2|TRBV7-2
CASSLGGGAYNEQFF
TGTGCCAGCAGCTTAGGCGGGGGGGCCTACAATGAGCAGTTCTTC
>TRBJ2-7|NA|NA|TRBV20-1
CSARKGVAVYEQYF
TGCAGTGCTAGGAAGGGCGTAGCGGTTTACGAGCAGTACTTC
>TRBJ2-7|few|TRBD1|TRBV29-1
CSVEFGQGAGEQYF
TGCAGCGTTGAGTTCGGGCAGGGGGCGGGAGAGCAGTACTTC
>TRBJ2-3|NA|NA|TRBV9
CASSVSPGNTDTQYF
TGTGCCAGCAGCGTAAGTCCCGGAAACACAGATACGCAGTATTTT